The clone carrying this TCR beta chain was counted many times. RNA transcripts served as the template for amplifying TCR beta CDR3 regions. Primed by the HTBI set, a first-round RT-PCR was run on the TCR CDR3. TCRdb reprocessed the multiplex PCR reads with MiXCR, giving one entry per CDR3 protein. In the table there are about 200,000 distinct CDR3 sequences, less than 20% of which are singletons. This sample is drawn from a study of T cells in Graves' hyperthyroidism and ophthalmopathy. Every diagnosis used clinical symptoms, serum thyroxine and TRAb, thyroid ultrasound and orbital computed tomography. The V gene's germline CDR1 is SGHNT and CDR2 YENEEA. The J segment lost 5 bases and the V segment lost 4 bases, leaving 9 bases of the junction unmatched. The CDR3 totals 17 residues.

The sequence derives from a woman between 45 and 60 years old with Graves' hyperthyroidism. Sequenced sample: blood. The chain has TRBV11-3 and TRBJ2-2; 11 nucleotides match TRBD1. The CDR3 bases are TGTGCCAGCAGCTCCCCTGTCGGACAGGGGGCAACCGGGGAGCTGTTTTTT. Translated: CASSSPVGQGATGELFF.